The rows below give T cell receptor beta chains drawn from one sample of a study of CD8+ T cells in alopecia areata. Some clones are missing from TCRdb's copy, which holds only in-frame ones; the method was immunoSEQ multiplex PCR. The sample has about 98,000 clones, roughly 47% seen once; the top ten hold roughly 0.79%. The specimen sequenced was CD4+ T cells sorted from blood. The receptors stem from a human donor with alopecia areata. Each CDR3 is given with its conserved first and last residue. Each record gives: D gene, J gene, V gene, clone size, CDR3 protein, CDR3 DNA. D genes are given only for firm matches. A clone size is listed for some rows: how often the clone was seen (once, few, many), or a class if it is expanded.

d_gene: -; j_gene: TRBJ2-5; v_gene: TRBV5-1; abundance: once; CDR3aa: CASSPGVGETQYF; CDR3nt: TGCGCCAGCAGCCCCGGAGTGGGAGAGACCCAGTACTTC
d_gene: TRBD1; j_gene: TRBJ2-1; v_gene: TRBV29-1; abundance: few; CDR3aa: CSVGDRGRGEQFF; CDR3nt: TGCAGCGTGGGAGACAGGGGGCGAGGTGAGCAGTTCTTC
d_gene: -; j_gene: TRBJ1-1; v_gene: TRBV30; abundance: -; CDR3aa: CAWRTRPYTEAFF; CDR3nt: TGTGCCTGGAGGACAAGACCTTACACTGAAGCTTTCTTT
d_gene: -; j_gene: TRBJ2-7; v_gene: TRBV29-1; abundance: -; CDR3aa: CSVVVGANREQYF; CDR3nt: TGCAGCGTCGTCGTAGGGGCTAATCGCGAGCAGTACTTC
d_gene: TRBD2; j_gene: TRBJ2-1; v_gene: TRBV30; abundance: -; CDR3aa: CAWGPGTSGMNEQFF; CDR3nt: TGTGCCTGGGGCCCCGGGACTAGCGGGATGAATGAGCAGTTCTTC
d_gene: -; j_gene: TRBJ2-7; v_gene: TRBV7-2; abundance: once; CDR3aa: CASSAQGFDEQYF; CDR3nt: TGTGCCAGCAGCGCGCAGGGTTTCGACGAGCAGTACTTC
d_gene: -; j_gene: TRBJ2-1; v_gene: TRBV25-1; abundance: -; CDR3aa: CASSEGHRAEQFF; CDR3nt: TGTGCCAGCAGTGAAGGCCATAGAGCCGAGCAGTTCTTC
d_gene: TRBD1; j_gene: TRBJ2-3; v_gene: TRBV5-1; abundance: -; CDR3aa: CASSGGRTDTQYF; CDR3nt: TGCGCCAGCTCAGGGGGCCGCACAGATACGCAGTATTTT
d_gene: -; j_gene: TRBJ2-1; v_gene: TRBV7-2; abundance: -; CDR3aa: CASSREGVEQFF; CDR3nt: TGTGCCAGCAGCCGAGAGGGTGTTGAGCAGTTCTTC
d_gene: -; j_gene: TRBJ2-6; v_gene: TRBV11-2; abundance: -; CDR3aa: CASSQNSGANVLTF; CDR3nt: TGTGCCAGCAGCCAAAACTCTGGGGCCAACGTCCTGACTTTC
d_gene: -; j_gene: TRBJ1-1; v_gene: TRBV29-1; abundance: -; CDR3aa: CSAGNGGGTEAFF; CDR3nt: TGCAGCGCAGGGAACGGAGGGGGAACTGAAGCTTTCTTT
d_gene: -; j_gene: TRBJ2-2; v_gene: TRBV6-6; abundance: -; CDR3aa: CASREGGSTGELFF; CDR3nt: TGTGCCAGCCGCGAGGGGGGGAGCACCGGGGAGCTGTTTTTT
d_gene: -; j_gene: TRBJ2-5; v_gene: TRBV20-1; abundance: -; CDR3aa: CSAARGETQYF; CDR3nt: TGCAGTGCCGCACGTGGAGAGACCCAGTACTTC
d_gene: -; j_gene: TRBJ2-5; v_gene: TRBV29-1; abundance: -; CDR3aa: CSVVRGGSKETQYF; CDR3nt: TGCAGCGTGGTCAGGGGGGGGTCAAAAGAGACCCAGTACTTC
d_gene: -; j_gene: TRBJ2-1; v_gene: TRBV19; abundance: few; CDR3aa: CASRIGNEQFF; CDR3nt: TGTGCCAGTAGGATTGGGAATGAGCAGTTCTTC
d_gene: TRBD2; j_gene: TRBJ2-7; v_gene: TRBV7-2; abundance: few; CDR3aa: CASSLVHSSGSWEQYF; CDR3nt: TGTGCCAGCAGCTTGGTCCATTCTAGCGGGAGCTGGGAGCAGTACTTC
d_gene: -; j_gene: TRBJ2-5; v_gene: TRBV20-1; abundance: -; CDR3aa: CSTELQETQYF; CDR3nt: TGCAGTACCGAACTCCAAGAGACCCAGTACTTC
d_gene: TRBD2; j_gene: TRBJ2-2; v_gene: TRBV29-1; abundance: -; CDR3aa: CSASTSGSAGELFF; CDR3nt: TGCAGCGCCTCGACTAGCGGGAGCGCCGGGGAGCTGTTTTTT
d_gene: -; j_gene: TRBJ2-3; v_gene: TRBV30; abundance: few; CDR3aa: CAWSASRPDTQYF; CDR3nt: TGTGCCTGGAGTGCAAGCCGTCCAGATACGCAGTATTTT
d_gene: -; j_gene: TRBJ2-3; v_gene: TRBV19; abundance: few; CDR3aa: CASSPGGTDTQYF; CDR3nt: TGTGCCAGTAGTCCTGGGGGCACAGATACGCAGTATTTT
d_gene: -; j_gene: TRBJ2-7; v_gene: TRBV2; abundance: -; CDR3aa: CASSGGRRIDEQYF; CDR3nt: TGTGCCAGCAGTGGAGGCAGGCGAATTGACGAGCAGTACTTC
d_gene: -; j_gene: TRBJ2-2; v_gene: TRBV29-1; abundance: few; CDR3aa: CSVEVGSANTGELFF; CDR3nt: TGCAGCGTTGAAGTGGGCTCTGCGAACACCGGGGAGCTGTTTTTT
d_gene: -; j_gene: TRBJ1-5; v_gene: TRBV2; abundance: -; CDR3aa: CASTGGNQPQHF; CDR3nt: TGTGCCAGCACTGGAGGTAATCAGCCCCAGCATTTT
d_gene: -; j_gene: TRBJ1-1; v_gene: TRBV7-2; abundance: -; CDR3aa: CASSLVVTAGGNTEAFF; CDR3nt: TGTGCCAGCAGCTTGGTAGTCACCGCCGGGGGCAACACTGAAGCTTTCTTT
d_gene: TRBD2; j_gene: TRBJ2-1; v_gene: TRBV30; abundance: -; CDR3aa: CAWSRAGGSYNEQFF; CDR3nt: TGTGCCTGGAGTCGGGCGGGAGGATCCTACAATGAGCAGTTCTTC
d_gene: -; j_gene: TRBJ2-3; v_gene: TRBV7-3; abundance: few; CDR3aa: CASSPVGTTDTQYF; CDR3nt: TGTGCCAGCAGCCCCGTTGGGACCACAGATACGCAGTATTTT
d_gene: -; j_gene: TRBJ2-5; v_gene: TRBV7-6; abundance: -; CDR3aa: CASRRIAQETQYF; CDR3nt: TGTGCCAGCAGGCGAATCGCACAAGAGACCCAGTACTTC
d_gene: -; j_gene: TRBJ2-7; v_gene: TRBV30; abundance: once; CDR3aa: CAWSVQSYEQYF; CDR3nt: TGTGCCTGGAGTGTACAAAGCTACGAGCAGTACTTC
d_gene: TRBD1; j_gene: TRBJ1-1; v_gene: TRBV2; abundance: few; CDR3aa: CASRQGMNTEAFF; CDR3nt: TGTGCCAGCCGACAGGGTATGAACACTGAAGCTTTCTTT
d_gene: -; j_gene: TRBJ1-1; v_gene: TRBV30; abundance: -; CDR3aa: CAWRDMNTEAFF; CDR3nt: TGTGCCTGGAGAGATATGAACACTGAAGCTTTCTTT
d_gene: -; j_gene: TRBJ1-1; v_gene: TRBV29-1; abundance: few; CDR3aa: CSVSRRMNTEAFF; CDR3nt: TGCAGCGTTTCAAGACGTATGAACACTGAAGCTTTCTTT
d_gene: -; j_gene: TRBJ1-2; v_gene: TRBV14; abundance: -; CDR3aa: CASSQDRGYGYTF; CDR3nt: TGTGCCAGCAGCCAAGATCGGGGATATGGCTACACCTTC
d_gene: -; j_gene: TRBJ2-7; v_gene: TRBV30; abundance: -; CDR3aa: CAWSVVRNEQYF; CDR3nt: TGTGCCTGGAGTGTAGTGAGGAACGAGCAGTACTTC
d_gene: TRBD2; j_gene: TRBJ2-7; v_gene: TRBV28; abundance: -; CDR3aa: CASRRGGTYEQYF; CDR3nt: TGTGCCAGCCGACGGGGGGGGACCTACGAGCAGTACTTC
d_gene: -; j_gene: TRBJ1-2; v_gene: TRBV5-6; abundance: -; CDR3aa: CASSSPTHGYTF; CDR3nt: TGTGCCAGCAGCTCGCCCACCCATGGCTACACCTTC
d_gene: -; j_gene: TRBJ1-6; v_gene: TRBV14; abundance: few; CDR3aa: CASNQPRDSPLHF; CDR3nt: TGTGCCAGCAACCAACCCAGGGATTCACCCCTCCACTTT
d_gene: TRBD2; j_gene: TRBJ2-7; v_gene: TRBV5-1; abundance: -; CDR3aa: CASSRNPRSGSSYEQYF; CDR3nt: TGCGCCAGCAGCCGAAACCCCCGAAGCGGGAGCTCCTACGAGCAGTACTTC
d_gene: -; j_gene: TRBJ2-7; v_gene: TRBV5-4; abundance: -; CDR3aa: CASSLGTDYEQYF; CDR3nt: TGTGCCAGCAGCTTGGGGACTGACTACGAGCAGTACTTC
d_gene: -; j_gene: TRBJ2-7; v_gene: TRBV29-1; abundance: -; CDR3aa: CSVGGRTSPHEQYF; CDR3nt: TGCAGCGTGGGGGGGCGGACCTCTCCCCACGAGCAGTACTTC
d_gene: -; j_gene: TRBJ2-7; v_gene: TRBV29-1; abundance: few; CDR3aa: CSVGRGGGGSEQYF; CDR3nt: TGCAGCGTTGGACGCGGGGGCGGAGGTTCCGAGCAGTACTTC
d_gene: -; j_gene: TRBJ2-7; v_gene: TRBV6-6; abundance: -; CDR3aa: CASRSSHDYEQYF; CDR3nt: TGTGCCAGCAGGAGTTCCCATGACTACGAGCAGTACTTC
d_gene: TRBD1; j_gene: TRBJ2-1; v_gene: TRBV4-1; abundance: -; CDR3aa: CASSQGQGAYNEQFF; CDR3nt: TGCGCCAGCAGCCAAGGGCAGGGGGCCTACAATGAGCAGTTCTTC
d_gene: -; j_gene: TRBJ2-3; v_gene: TRBV7-2; abundance: -; CDR3aa: CASSLTLGGADTQYF; CDR3nt: TGTGCCAGCAGCTTAACCCTGGGTGGGGCAGATACGCAGTATTTT
d_gene: TRBD1; j_gene: TRBJ1-2; v_gene: TRBV29-1; abundance: few; CDR3aa: CSVEEPGVPTGGGYGYTF; CDR3nt: TGCAGCGTTGAAGAACCCGGGGTCCCTACAGGGGGGGGCTATGGCTACACCTTC
d_gene: TRBD1; j_gene: TRBJ2-5; v_gene: TRBV29-1; abundance: few; CDR3aa: CSVDSGGSWETQYF; CDR3nt: TGCAGCGTTGATTCAGGGGGCTCATGGGAGACCCAGTACTTC
d_gene: -; j_gene: TRBJ1-1; v_gene: TRBV5-1; abundance: -; CDR3aa: CASSFRDLNTEAFF; CDR3nt: TGCGCCAGCAGCTTTAGGGATCTGAACACTGAAGCTTTCTTT
d_gene: -; j_gene: TRBJ2-5; v_gene: TRBV28; abundance: -; CDR3aa: CASSDLGGAGQETQYF; CDR3nt: TGTGCCAGCAGTGATCTTGGGGGCGCAGGGCAAGAGACCCAGTACTTC
d_gene: -; j_gene: TRBJ2-7; v_gene: TRBV29-1; abundance: few; CDR3aa: CSVGGRSGRDEQYF; CDR3nt: TGCAGCGTTGGGGGGAGGAGCGGGCGCGACGAGCAGTACTTC
d_gene: TRBD2; j_gene: TRBJ2-1; v_gene: TRBV29-1; abundance: -; CDR3aa: CSVGPSGSYNEQFF; CDR3nt: TGCAGCGTGGGGCCTAGCGGGAGCTACAATGAGCAGTTCTTC
d_gene: -; j_gene: TRBJ1-1; v_gene: TRBV29-1; abundance: few; CDR3aa: CSASSGGDTEAFF; CDR3nt: TGCAGCGCCTCCTCGGGGGGTGACACTGAAGCTTTCTTT